These 9 T cell receptor beta chains originate from one sample sequenced in a study of cytomegalovirus exposure and HLA in healthy donors. Assay: immunoSEQ multiplex PCR; the TCRdb copy retains only in-frame clones and omits some. The table lists some 170,000 clones, about 89% of them singletons. Specimen: PBMCs. The receptors come from a man aged 18 to 30 in good health and CMV-seropositive.

The chain links TRBV13 to TRBJ2-7; 8 nucleotides line up with TRBD1. V was pared by 4 bases and J by 3 bases, with 8 bases of the junction left unmatched. Germline V lookup: CDR1 PRHDT, CDR2 FYEKMQ (reference sequence). The length of the CDR3 is 15 residues. The CDR3 DNA is TGTGCCAGCAGCTCCGCCGGGACAGGATACTACGAGCAGTACTTC. Its translation is CASSSAGTGYYEQYF.

V usage is TRBV5-4 and J usage is TRBJ2-2; D is ambiguous. CDR1 SGHNT and CDR2 YYREEE come from the germline V gene (reference sequence). Trimming stripped 1 base from V and 4 bases from J, with 8 bases between. CDR3 length equals 14 residues. The CDR3 region is CASSLTRFTGELFF. The CDR3 bases are TGTGCCAGCAGCTTGACGAGGTTCACCGGGGAGCTGTTTTTT.

This chain uses TRBV28 with TRBJ2-6; the D is unclear. The CDR3 runs to 15 residues. The germline V gene has CDR1 MDHEN and CDR2 SYDVKM. V was trimmed by 3 bases and J by 0 bases, leaving 6 bases between them. The CDR3 DNA reads TGTGCCAGCAGTTTTGAGCACTCTGGGGCCAACGTCCTGACTTTC. Amino acid sequence: CASSFEHSGANVLTF.

The chain is built from TRBV7-2 and TRBJ2-7; the D gene is possibly TRBD2 (6 bases). CDR1 and CDR2 from the germline V gene are SGHTA and FQGNSA. V lost 3 bases and J 9 bases, leaving 15 bases between the germline ends. The CDR3 is 13 amino acids. The CDR3 sequence: CASSFFLGRGQYF. The CDR3 region has the DNA TGTGCCAGCAGCTTTTTTCTGGGGCGGGGGCAGTACTTC.

This chain joins TRBV27 and TRBJ1-1, with 7 bases identical to TRBD1. The J segment lost 1 base and the V segment lost 5 bases, leaving 7 bases of the junction unmatched. The CDR3 contains 15 residues. Germline lookup yields CDR1 MNHEY and CDR2 SMNVEV (reference sequence). CDR3 nucleotides: TGTGCCAGCAGTCTTGGGCAGGGGGGGAACACTGAAGCTTTCTTT. This encodes CASSLGQGGNTEAFF.

The V call is TRBV9, the J call TRBJ1-2, with a tentative D call TRBD1 (6 bases). The germline V gene encodes CDR1 SGDLS and CDR2 YYNGEE. With 0 bases removed from V and 0 bases from J, the gap between germline ends came to 15 bases. The CDR3 is 17 residues long. The CDR3, as DNA: TGTGCCAGCAGCGTAGGTAACAGGGTCGGGGCTAACTATGGCTACACCTTC. Translating it yields CASSVGNRVGANYGYTF.

The gene calls are TRBV9 and TRBJ2-5; 11 positions match TRBD2. J lost 4 bases, V lost 3 bases, and 5 bases had no gene match. CDR3 length: 15 residues. Germline V gene sequence: CDR1 SGDLS, CDR2 YYNGEE. The CDR3 loop reads CASSASGTSGETQYF. The CDR3 nucleotides are TGTGCCAGCAGCGCTTCCGGGACTAGCGGAGAGACCCAGTACTTC. The entire variable domain, with the rest obtained from reference TRBV9 and TRBJ2-5, is as follows: DSGVTQTPKHLITATGQRVTLRCSPRSGDLSVYWYQQSLDQGLQFLIQYYNGEERAKGNILERFSAQQFPDLHSELNLSSLELGDSALYFCASSASGTSGETQYFGPGTRLLVL.

V and J are TRBV20-1 and TRBJ1-1; D is uncertain. CDR1 and CDR2 from the germline V gene are DFQATT and SNEGSKA (reference sequence). Trimming pared 6 bases from V and 8 bases from J, leaving 13 bases between. There are 11 residues in the CDR3. CDR3 region: CSARGGLEAFF. The DNA of the CDR3 is TGCAGTGCCCGTGGAGGGCTGGAAGCTTTCTTT.

Details on this clone: Other DNA sequences of this sample code for an identical CDR3. This chain connects TRBV15 to TRBJ2-7, with 10 nucleotides matching TRBD1. V gave up 9 bases and J gave up 4 bases; unmatched junction bases: 3. Germline CDR1 reads LNHNV; CDR2 reads YYDKDF (reference sequence). CDR3 size: 12 residues. In DNA, the CDR3 is TGTGCCACGGGACAGGGGTCTTACGAGCAGTACTTC. Translated, it gives CATGQGSYEQYF.